This is a list of T cell receptor beta chains from one sample in a study of T cell responses to AZD1222 COVID-19 vaccine. TCRdb's copy holds only in-frame clones and misses some; the assay was immunoSEQ multiplex PCR. The data hold approximately 150,000 clones, with about 93% observed a single time. This specimen was peripheral blood, taken on day 0 of AZD1222 vaccination. The receptors come from an adult in good health. Both conserved end residues are trimmed from each CDR3. A D gene is named only where the DNA matches it firmly. Clone sizes are given selectively: once, few, many, or a class where the clone is expanded.

-	TRBV7-2	TRBJ1-2	-	ASSPTGTAYGYT
-	TRBV19	TRBJ1-3	-	ASRRFLTGPTSGNTIY
-	TRBV18	TRBJ1-1	-	ASSQLDRNTEAF
-	TRBV5-1	TRBJ1-6	-	ASSLDGNNSPLH
-	TRBV29-1	TRBJ2-7	TRBD2	SVWTSGSNLYEQY
-	TRBV20-1	TRBJ1-1	-	SASINTEAF
once	TRBV7-9	TRBJ1-2	TRBD1	ASSLVPGGSGYT
once	TRBV18	TRBJ2-7	-	ASSPGRQGPYEQY
-	TRBV7-9	TRBJ1-3	-	ASSEGLRDNSGNTIY
-	TRBV6-4	TRBJ2-5	TRBD2	ASSDASGGVLETQY
-	TRBV24-1	TRBJ2-3	-	ATSDLEWQY
-	TRBV6-5	TRBJ1-2	-	ASSQQGFGYT
-	TRBV2	TRBJ2-1	-	ASSRTQRGNEQF
-	TRBV4-1	TRBJ2-1	TRBD2	ASSQVGLALFDEQF
once	TRBV9	TRBJ1-1	-	ASSVVGRDTEAF
-	TRBV25-1	TRBJ2-5	-	ASSEYAASRGYQETQY
-	TRBV7-9	TRBJ2-5	-	ASSLGGQETQY
-	TRBV6-5	TRBJ2-7	-	ASTYSEYFDYEQY
-	TRBV6-2/TRBV6-3	TRBJ1-2	-	ASSSYLLQGGAGTNYGYT